Listed here are 24 T cell receptor beta chains from one sample, sequenced in a study of post-analysis software for immune sequencing data. General study results and limits: Higher frequency in patients than in controls was seen for roughly five TRBV segments, with TRBV5-6, TRBV5-1 and TRBV20-1 among them.

Researchers reported that TCR beta cDNA libraries carried unique molecular identifiers. Each CDR3 protein gets one entry after TCRdb re-called the PCR reads with MiXCR. The sample consists of about 760,000 distinct CDR3 sequences, roughly 30% of them appearing once. These receptors' targets are unknown. Sample: blood. The receptors derive from a girl between 5 and 17 years old with multiple sclerosis.

This chain joins TRBV28 and TRBJ2-7, with D hard to call. Between the trimmed V and J ends, which lost 6 bases and 0 bases, there was a span of 18 bases. Germline loops: CDR1 MDHEN, CDR2 SYDVKM. The CDR3 has 16 amino acids. The CDR3 DNA follows: TGTGCCAGCAGCCCCTCGTCGGGTACCGTCTCCTACGAGCAGTACTTC. It specifies CASSPSSGTVSYEQYF. The full variable domain, completed using reference TRBV28 and TRBJ2-7, is DVKVTQSSRYLVKRTGEKVFLECVQDMDHENMFWYRQDPGLGLRLIYFSYDVKMKEKGDIPEGYSVSREKKERFSLILESASTNQTSMYLCASSPSSGTVSYEQYFGPGTRLTVT.

This clonotype was seen at least ten times. CDR3 in amino acids: CASSQELAGGTDTQYF. The CDR3 DNA reads as TGCGCCAGCAGCCAAGAGTTAGCGGGGGGCACAGATACGCAGTATTTT. This rearrangement joins TRBV4-3 to TRBJ2-3; TRBD2 agrees at 9 bases. Germline loops: CDR1 LGHNA, CDR2 YSLEER. V lost 0 bases and J lost 1; bases outside the gene matches: 2. The CDR3 is 16 amino acids.

This clonotype was seen a few times. The chain uses TRBV29-1 and TRBJ2-3; no reliable D call. The CDR3 contains 11 residues. Looked up from germline, CDR1 is SQVTM and CDR2 is ANQGSEA. V lost 3 bases, J lost 4 bases, and 5 bases lay in between. CDR3 DNA sequence: TGCAGCGTTGAGACTTCAGATACGCAGTATTTT. Its translation: CSVETSDTQYF.

The chain joins TRBV29-1 to TRBJ2-7, with 8 bases matching TRBD1. Germline CDR1 is SQVTM and CDR2 is ANQGSEA. Trimming cost V 1 base and J 2 bases; bases outside gene matches: 4. The CDR3 runs to 14 residues. Here the CDR3 DNA reads TGCAGCGTTGAAGTGGACAGGGTGACCTACGAGCAGTACTTC. Its protein is CSVEVDRVTYEQYF.

This clonotype appeared a few times. This rearrangement joins TRBV5-1 to TRBJ1-5, with unresolved D. Per germline, CDR1 SGHRS and CDR2 YFSETQ. The V gene lost 0 bases and the J gene lost 2 bases, with 12 bases spanning the gap. This CDR3 spans 16 amino acids. CDR3 residues: CASSLGPRNGNQPQHF. The CDR3, as DNA: TGCGCCAGCAGCTTGGGCCCCAGGAACGGCAATCAGCCCCAGCATTTT.

This clonotype was counted between two and nine times. The rearrangement uses TRBV7-9 and TRBJ1-1, with 9 bases identical to TRBD1. In germline, CDR1 is SEHNR, CDR2 FQNEAQ (reference sequence). Trimming at V came to 6 bases and at J to 4 bases, leaving 9 bases not matched to a gene. This CDR3 has 15 amino acids. As DNA, the CDR3 is TGTGCCAGCAGGCGGGGGACAGGGCGAGTCACTGAAGCTTTCTTT. Its protein product is CASRRGTGRVTEAFF.

Details on this clonotype: This could be a read error, since a much larger clone is one nucleotide away. The chain uses TRBV24-1 and TRBJ2-5, with 7 nucleotides matching TRBD2. The J call may be mistaken, given a closer DNA end match to TRBJ2-7. The CDR3 extends over 11 amino acids. CDR1 and CDR2 (germline): KGHDR, SFDVKD. The chain's CDR3 is CATPSGYEQYF. As DNA, the CDR3 is TGTGCCACCCCTAGCGGCTACGAGCAGTACTTC.

Written as DNA, the CDR3 is TGCAGTGCTAGAGAAGATCGGGCGACCAGGGGCATGAACACTGAAGCTTTCTTT. Its translation is CSAREDRATRGMNTEAFF. The V gene is TRBV20-1, the J gene TRBJ1-1, with D perhaps TRBD1 (6 bases). V lost 0 bases to trimming and J lost 0 bases, with 20 bases between them. CDR3 size: 18 residues. Germline V gene sequence: CDR1 DFQATT, CDR2 SNEGSKA (reference sequence).

This chain uses TRBV20-1 with TRBJ2-3; TRBD2 matches at 7 bases. The CDR3 contains 13 residues. Germline V lookup: CDR1 DFQATT, CDR2 SNEGSKA (reference sequence). The CDR3 here is CSFPSGPTDTQYF. The CDR3 DNA sequence: TGCAGCTTTCCTAGCGGCCCCACAGATACGCAGTATTTT.

The rearrangement uses TRBV7-2 and TRBJ1-4; a possible D gene is TRBD1 (5 bases). Germline loops: CDR1 SGHTA, CDR2 FQGNSA. Trimming shortened V by 8 bases and J by 7 bases, and 20 bases separated the two germline ends. The CDR3 has 15 residues. The CDR3 coding sequence is TGTGCCAGCCGGGCCTACGGAGGGGTTATTGAAAAACTGTTTTTT. Translation gives CASRAYGGVIEKLFF. Complete variable domain (other parts from reference TRBV7-2 and TRBJ1-4): GAGVSQSPSNKVTEKGKDVELRCDPISGHTALYWYRQSLGQGLEFLIYFQGNSAPDKSGLPSDRFSAERTGGSVSTLTIQRTQQEDSAVYLCASRAYGGVIEKLFFGSGTQLSVL.

The rearrangement joins TRBV6-2 or TRBV6-3 to TRBJ1-2, with D possibly being TRBD1 (5 bases). This CDR3 has 14 residues. CDR1 MNHEY and CDR2 SVGEGT come from the germline V gene. Trimming shortened V by 6 bases and J by 2 bases, and 13 bases separated the two germline ends. As DNA, the CDR3 is TGTGCCAGCAGCCGCGGGACGCCCAACTATGGCTACACCTTC. Its translation is CASSRGTPNYGYTF.

With regard to this clonotype: At one boundary the junction diverges from the germline segment, which might be a read error. The chain carries TRBV2 and TRBJ2-1; 11 bases align to TRBD2. Germline-derived CDR1 and CDR2 are SNHLY and FYNNEI. The length of the CDR3 is 15 residues. The DNA of the CDR3 is TGTGCCAGCAGGGAAGTCGGGACTAGCGGTAATGAGCAGTTCTTC. Its translation: CASREVGTSGNEQFF.

The chain carries TRBV4-2 and TRBJ2-1, with D perhaps assigned TRBD1 or TRBD2 (6 bases each). Deletions cut 1 base from V and 3 bases from J, with 25 bases between. Germline loops: CDR1 LGHNA, CDR2 YNFKEQ. CDR3 length: 20 amino acids. This CDR3 is CASSQGEATSRRGDYNEQFF. For the CDR3, the DNA is TGTGCCAGCAGCCAAGGGGAGGCGACTTCCCGAAGGGGGGACTACAATGAGCAGTTCTTC.

In its sample, this clonotype was seen once. V is TRBV27 and J is TRBJ1-1, with a possible D match to TRBD1 (5 bases). The V gene's germline CDR1 is MNHEY and CDR2 SMNVEV (reference sequence). The CDR3 runs to 13 residues. The V gene lost 1 base and the J gene lost 6 bases, with 9 bases spanning the gap. CDR3 residues: CASSLFQGAEAFF. CDR3 DNA: TGTGCCAGCAGTTTATTTCAGGGAGCTGAAGCTTTCTTT.

In this sample, this clonotype turned up many times. The genes are TRBV20-1 and TRBJ2-1; 9 nucleotides match TRBD2. The CDR3 covers 15 residues. From germline, CDR1 is DFQATT and CDR2 SNEGSKA (reference sequence). The V segment lost 1 base and the J segment 8 bases; nucleotides outside the gene matches: 9. The CDR3 protein is CSARVRREGSYEQFF. CDR3 nucleotides: TGCAGTGCTAGAGTAAGGCGGGAGGGCTCGTATGAGCAGTTCTTC.

The chain combines TRBV29-1 with TRBJ2-1; 7 bases match TRBD2. The ends lost 6 bases at V and 2 bases at J; junction bases unmatched: 7. The CDR3 loop spans 14 amino acids. The V gene's germline CDR1 is SQVTM and CDR2 ANQGSEA. The CDR3 DNA reads as TGCAGCGTCCTACCCCGGGGGGCCTACAATGAGCAGTTCTTC. It yields the protein CSVLPRGAYNEQFF.

The chain is built from TRBV5-1 and TRBJ2-1; a weak D match, TRBD2 (6 bases). Per germline, CDR1 SGHRS and CDR2 YFSETQ. The CDR3 runs to 15 residues. With 6 bases removed from V and 0 bases from J, the gap between germline ends came to 13 bases. The CDR3 sequence: CASTPGLSSYNEQFF. As DNA, the CDR3 is TGCGCCAGCACCCCAGGACTAAGCTCCTACAATGAGCAGTTCTTC.

In its sample, this clonotype was seen a few times. This rearrangement joins TRBV20-1 to TRBJ2-5; weak D call: TRBD2 (6 bases). V shed 5 bases and J shed 4 bases, with 11 bases lying between them. Germline CDR1 reads DFQATT; CDR2 reads SNEGSKA (reference sequence). This CDR3 comprises 12 residues. CDR3 region: CSASLAVETQYF. CDR3 bases: TGCAGTGCTTCACTAGCTGTAGAGACCCAGTACTTC.

This clonotype was found a few times. The chain is built from TRBV24-1 and TRBJ2-2; D possibly corresponds to TRBD1 (6 bases). V lost 3 bases, J lost 1 base, and 14 bases lay in between. The CDR3 totals 17 residues. Germline V lookup: CDR1 KGHDR, CDR2 SFDVKD. CDR3 DNA sequence: TGTGCCACCAGTGATCCTGGGGGCGGCCTGAACACCGGGGAGCTGTTTTTT. Its protein is CATSDPGGGLNTGELFF.

This chain joins TRBV12-5 and TRBJ2-7, with 8 bases matching TRBD2. Germline CDR1 and CDR2: LGHNT and FRNRAP. Unmatched junction bases numbered 9, after V lost 0 bases and J lost 5 bases. This CDR3 has 16 amino acids. CDR3 residues: CASGLVLSGGPHEQYF. CDR3 DNA: TGTGCTAGTGGTTTGGTACTATCGGGAGGGCCGCACGAGCAGTACTTC.

This clonotype was seen more than once but under ten times. The chain links TRBV2 to TRBJ1-1; no definite D call. The germline gives CDR1 SNHLY, CDR2 FYNNEI. V shed 6 bases and J shed 0 bases, with 8 bases lying between them. There are 13 residues in the CDR3. CDR3 bases: TGTGCCAGCAGCACCGGGATGAACACTGAAGCTTTCTTT. Its translation is CASSTGMNTEAFF.

The V call is TRBV27, the J call TRBJ2-7; D not resolved. V lost 10 bases, J lost 2 bases, and 9 bases lay in between. Germline CDR1 is MNHEY and CDR2 is SMNVEV (reference sequence). CDR3 length equals 11 residues. CDR3 loop: CAIRTPYEQYF. CDR3 sequence (DNA): TGTGCCATAAGGACCCCCTACGAGCAGTACTTC.

This clonotype was counted only a few times. The chain has TRBV3-1 and TRBJ1-6; TRBD1 matches at 7 bases. After removal of 6 bases from V and 6 bases from J, the junction contained 8 bases not matched to a gene. The CDR3 loop spans 15 amino acids. CDR1 is LGHDT, CDR2 YNNKEL, per germline (reference sequence). CDR3 in amino acids: CASRTGRKGNSPLHF. CDR3 nucleotide sequence: TGTGCCAGCAGGACAGGGAGGAAGGGTAATTCACCCCTCCACTTT.

This CDR3 reads CSASPRDPKNIQYF. The CDR3 DNA follows: TGCAGTGCTAGTCCCCGGGACCCCAAAAACATTCAGTACTTC. This chain connects TRBV20-1 to TRBJ2-4; D is possibly TRBD1 or TRBD2 (5 bases each). CDR1 and CDR2 from the germline V gene are DFQATT and SNEGSKA (reference sequence). V lost 3 bases, J lost 2 bases, and 11 bases lay in between. This CDR3 has 14 amino acids.